Below are 30 T cell receptor beta chains sequenced from a single sample in a study of blood T cell repertoires in COVID-19. The repertoire was sequenced with immunoSEQ multiplex PCR; TCRdb's copy has only in-frame clones and lacks some. This sample has 230,000 or so clones, with around 90% found just once. The sequencing sample was made of PBMCs or T cells enriched from blood (not recorded which). The receptors were gathered from a woman between 45 and 65 years old with acute COVID-19.

The V call is TRBV5-1, the J call TRBJ2-2; D possibly corresponds to TRBD2 (6 bases). The CDR3 extends over 15 amino acids. The germline gives CDR1 SGHRS, CDR2 YFSETQ. The V and J ends lost 9 bases and 7 bases respectively, with 22 bases between them. The CDR3 DNA sequence: TGCGCCACCTCGCAAGACGGGGGATCAGTCGGGGAGCTGTTTTTT. Translating gives CATSQDGGSVGELFF.

The chain combines TRBV20-1 with TRBJ2-1; 9 nucleotides align to TRBD2. V shed 3 bases, J shed 1 base, and the junction held 4 bases outside the gene matches. From germline, CDR1 is DFQATT and CDR2 SNEGSKA (reference sequence). This CDR3 is 15 amino acids long. The CDR3 reads CSASGAGGSYNEQFF. For the CDR3, the DNA is TGCAGTGCTAGTGGGGCGGGAGGGTCCTACAATGAGCAGTTCTTC.

This rearrangement joins TRBV6-5 to TRBJ1-1, with 7 nucleotides matching TRBD1. The CDR3 is made up of 15 amino acids. Looked up from germline, CDR1 is MNHEY and CDR2 is SVGAGI. The V segment lost 5 bases and the J segment 1 base; nucleotides outside the gene matches: 7. The CDR3 coding sequence is TGTGCCAGCAGTCTCGTGGGGACAGCGAACACTGAAGCTTTCTTT. It translates to CASSLVGTANTEAFF.

The V call is TRBV2, the J call TRBJ1-4; TRBD1 is a possible D gene (6 bases). CDR1 is SNHLY and CDR2 is FYNNEI in the germline V gene. V was trimmed by 8 bases and J by 0 bases, leaving 10 bases between them. The CDR3 is made up of 14 amino acids. The CDR3 nucleotides read TGTGCCAGCTACAGGGATGCAACTAATGAAAAACTGTTTTTT. This gives the protein CASYRDATNEKLFF.

This chain joins TRBV9 and TRBJ2-7; D not certain. Germline CDR1 is SGDLS and CDR2 is YYNGEE. The CDR3 contains 14 residues. Trimming took off 3 bases at V and 0 bases at J, with 10 bases between the two ends. CDR3 coding DNA: TGTGCCAGCAGCGAAAGACTCAGCTCCTACGAGCAGTACTTC. Translation: CASSERLSSYEQYF.

The V call is TRBV29-1, the J call TRBJ2-5; weak D call: TRBD1 (6 bases). Germline V gene data show CDR1 as SQVTM and CDR2 as ANQGSEA. Trimming left V 7 bases short and J 3 bases short, with 15 bases between. The CDR3 contains 13 residues. The CDR3 DNA reads as TGCAGCGGGGCCCGGACAGTCAAAGAGACCCAGTACTTC. This translates into CSGARTVKETQYF.

The chain uses TRBV9 and TRBJ2-7; D may be TRBD2 (5 bases). Germline V CDR1 and CDR2: SGDLS, YYNGEE. With 0 bases removed from V and 3 bases from J, the gap between germline ends came to 10 bases. The length of the CDR3 is 14 residues. For the CDR3, the DNA is TGTGCCAGCAGCGTAGGCGAGGGTTTCTACGAGCAGTACTTC. The encoded protein is CASSVGEGFYEQYF.

The V call is TRBV28, the J call TRBJ1-6; possible D gene TRBD1, 6 bases. Germline-derived CDR1 and CDR2 are MDHEN and SYDVKM. V gave up 5 bases and J gave up 11 bases, with 16 bases separating them. This CDR3 region has 14 residues. The CDR3 coding sequence is TGTGCCAGCAGTCCTCAGGGGTCAGGGACACCCCTCCACTTT. Translation gives CASSPQGSGTPLHF.

The V call is TRBV7-8, the J call TRBJ2-1; 7 bases match TRBD1. The CDR3 loop spans 16 amino acids. With V trimmed by 4 bases and J by 4 bases, 10 bases remained unmatched. Germline assignment: CDR1 SGHVS and CDR2 FQNEAQ. As DNA, the CDR3 is TGTGCCAGCAGCTCACATACAGGGGCTACATACAATGAGCAGTTCTTC. It encodes CASSSHTGATYNEQFF.

This chain connects TRBV5-1 to TRBJ1-6, with 10 positions matching TRBD1. Germline V gives CDR1 SGHRS, CDR2 YFSETQ. The V gene end was trimmed by 3 bases and the J gene end by 7 bases; junction bases not matched to a gene: 1. The CDR3 totals 14 residues. CDR3 coding DNA: TGCGCCAGCAGCTGGGACAGGGGCAATTCACCCCTCCACTTT. It codes for CASSWDRGNSPLHF.

The chain employs TRBV6-6 and TRBJ1-2, with D possibly matching TRBD1 (5 bases). Trimming removed 0 bases from V and 3 bases from J, with 5 bases in between. The germline V gene has CDR1 MNHNY and CDR2 SVGAGI (reference sequence). The CDR3 has 13 residues. The CDR3 coding sequence is TGTGCCAGCAGTTACTCGACAGACTATGGCTACACCTTC. Translation gives CASSYSTDYGYTF.

On this clone: Other DNA sequences in the same sample also yield this CDR3. This chain uses TRBV6-5 with TRBJ1-5; possible D gene TRBD1, 5 bases. The CDR3 sequence is 15 residues long. Germline CDR1 reads MNHEY; CDR2 reads SVGAGI. The V and J ends lost 0 bases and 2 bases respectively, with 8 bases between them. CDR3 loop: CASSYSGQGNQPQHF. The CDR3 region has the DNA TGTGCCAGCAGTTACTCGGGGCAGGGCAATCAGCCCCAGCATTTT.

J is TRBJ1-3 and V is TRBV7-2; D not resolved. Trimming stripped 4 bases from V and 3 bases from J, with 13 bases between. The CDR3 is made up of 15 amino acids. Germline V gives CDR1 SGHTA, CDR2 FQGNSA. Here the CDR3 reads CASSWGGRVGNTIYF. Here the CDR3 DNA reads TGTGCCAGCAGCTGGGGAGGTCGGGTTGGAAACACCATATATTTT.

The table lists this clone with a count of one. The chain joins TRBV7-2 to TRBJ2-3; D gene ambiguous. Germline V gene sequence: CDR1 SGHTA, CDR2 FQGNSA. The CDR3 length is 14 residues. Trimming removed 5 bases at V and 1 base at J, with 10 bases between. The CDR3 DNA is TGTGCCAGCAGCCAAAACGGAGGCACAGATACGCAGTATTTT. Amino acid sequence: CASSQNGGTDTQYF. The full variable domain, completed using reference TRBV7-2 and TRBJ2-3, is GAGVSQSPSNKVTEKGKDVELRCDPISGHTALYWYRQSLGQGLEFLIYFQGNSAPDKSGLPSDRFSAERTGGSVSTLTIQRTQQEDSAVYLCASSQNGGTDTQYFGPGTRLTVL.

The chain is built from TRBV7-2 and TRBJ2-7, with TRBD1 matching over 8 bases. Germline V gene sequence: CDR1 SGHTA, CDR2 FQGNSA. The CDR3 sequence is 15 residues long. Germline trimming cut 3 bases from V and 5 bases from J; bases unmatched to any gene: 9. CDR3: CASSLYRGVWDEQYF. In DNA, the CDR3 is TGTGCCAGCAGCTTGTACAGGGGGGTCTGGGACGAGCAGTACTTC.

The CDR3 sequence: CASSVAPGTGDSYEQYF. Here the CDR3 DNA reads TGTGCCAGCAGCGTAGCCCCCGGGACAGGGGACTCCTACGAGCAGTACTTC. The chain couples TRBV9 to TRBJ2-7, with 10 bases aligning to TRBD1. Germline trimming cut 0 bases from V and 0 bases from J; bases unmatched to any gene: 6. This CDR3 spans 17 amino acids. Germline V gene sequence: CDR1 SGDLS, CDR2 YYNGEE.

This clone was counted once. This chain uses TRBV19 with TRBJ2-5; D is perhaps TRBD1 (6 bases). Trimming pared 5 bases from V and 1 base from J, leaving 14 bases between. The CDR3 contains 15 residues. In germline, CDR1 is LNHDA, CDR2 SQIVND (reference sequence). The CDR3 sequence is CASSLAQGLQETQYF. The CDR3 DNA is TGTGCCAGTAGTTTGGCACAGGGCCTCCAAGAGACCCAGTACTTC. Full variable domain (rest looked up from reference TRBV19 and TRBJ2-5): DGGITQSPKYLFRKEGQNVTLSCEQNLNHDAMYWYRQDPGQGLRLIYYSQIVNDFQKGDIAEGYSVSREKKESFPLTVTSAQKNPTAFYLCASSLAQGLQETQYFGPGTRLLVL.

The gene calls are TRBV4-1 and TRBJ1-2; D unclear. The CDR3 extends over 18 amino acids. Trimming removed 3 bases at V and 1 base at J, with 21 bases between. The germline CDR1 and CDR2 sequences are MGHRA and YSYEKL. The CDR3 nucleotides are TGCGCCAGCAGCCAGCCTCAGGCTGAGTCGGATATTAACTATGGCTACACCTTC. Translated: CASSQPQAESDINYGYTF.

CDR3 in amino acids: CASSKALKTRRRTGENQPQHF. CDR3 DNA: TGTGCCAGCAGCAAAGCGCTAAAAACAAGACGTAGGACAGGGGAAAATCAGCCCCAGCATTTT. This rearrangement joins TRBV21-1 to TRBJ1-5; the DNA was not compared with TRBD1, the D call given in the table. TRBV21-1 is reported as a pseudogene. This CDR3 has 21 amino acids.

Details on this clone: The same CDR3 arises from other DNA sequences in this sample as well. The rearrangement joins TRBV28 to TRBJ1-1; 7 bases are shared with TRBD1. The germline CDR1 and CDR2 sequences are MDHEN and SYDVKM. The CDR3 runs 14 residues. Germline trimming cut 6 bases from V and 5 bases from J; bases unmatched to any gene: 9. CDR3 DNA sequence: TGTGCCAGCAGCCCGTACGACAGGGTAACTGAAGCTTTCTTT. This translates into CASSPYDRVTEAFF.

J is TRBJ2-7 and V is TRBV9, with TRBD1 matching over 8 bases. CDR1 and CDR2 (germline): SGDLS, YYNGEE. The junction had 6 bases not matched to a gene; V was cut back by 3 bases and J by 4 bases. The CDR3 loop spans 14 amino acids. In DNA, the CDR3 is TGTGCCAGCAGCGCAACAGGGGGGTTTTACGAGCAGTACTTC. It yields the protein CASSATGGFYEQYF. The full variable domain, rest sourced from reference TRBV9 and TRBJ2-7, is DSGVTQTPKHLITATGQRVTLRCSPRSGDLSVYWYQQSLDQGLQFLIQYYNGEERAKGNILERFSAQQFPDLHSELNLSSLELGDSALYFCASSATGGFYEQYFGPGTRLTVT.

The chain is built from TRBV7-9 and TRBJ2-3; 7 bases match TRBD1. Germline values: CDR1 SEHNR, CDR2 FQNEAQ (reference sequence). V shed 1 base and J 5 bases; nucleotides not matched to a gene: 0. The CDR3 runs 13 residues. The CDR3 loop is CASSLGTGDTQYF. CDR3 sequence (DNA): TGTGCCAGCAGCTTAGGGACAGGAGATACGCAGTATTTT.

The rearrangement links TRBV7-3 to TRBJ1-1; the D is unclear. The ends were cut back, 5 bases at V and 3 bases at J, with 10 bases in the middle. CDR3 length equals 13 residues. Germline lookup yields CDR1 SGHTA and CDR2 FQGTGA. The CDR3 loop is CASSVGGDTEAFF. The CDR3 DNA follows: TGTGCCAGCAGCGTCGGTGGTGACACTGAAGCTTTCTTT.

V is TRBV14 and J is TRBJ1-5, with TRBD1 as a possible D gene (5 bases). With 4 bases removed from V and 1 base from J, the gap between germline ends came to 17 bases. This CDR3 region has 17 residues. CDR1 SGHDN and CDR2 FVKESK come from the germline V gene. In nucleotides, the CDR3 is TGTGCCAGCAGCCCCCCCCGGCGACAGCCCAGCAATCAGCCCCAGCATTTT. This gives the protein CASSPPRRQPSNQPQHF. Supplemented by reference TRBV14 and TRBJ1-5, the full variable domain reads EAGVTQFPSHSVIEKGQTVTLRCDPISGHDNLYWYRRVMGKEIKFLLHFVKESKQDESGMPNNRFLAERTGGTYSTLKVQPAELEDSGVYFCASSPPRRQPSNQPQHFGDGTRLSIL.

DNA for the CDR3: TGTGCCAGCAGTTTCCCCGGGAGGGGAAGTCGGGAGCAGTACTTC. It yields the protein CASSFPGRGSREQYF. The V call is TRBV28, the J call TRBJ2-7; TRBD2 matches 8 bases. V lost 3 bases to trimming and J lost 7 bases; unmatched junction nucleotides: 11. The CDR3 covers 15 residues. Per germline, CDR1 MDHEN and CDR2 SYDVKM.

The chain is built from TRBV12-3 or TRBV12-4 and TRBJ1-5; D gene uncertain. The CDR3 covers 12 residues. Trimming took 3 bases from V and 4 from J, leaving 4 bases between them. CDR3 sequence: CASSFGNQPQHF. As DNA, the CDR3 is TGTGCCAGCAGTTTCGGGAATCAGCCCCAGCATTTT.

V usage is TRBV2 and J usage is TRBJ1-3; D might be TRBD1 (6 bases). The CDR3 runs to 17 residues. Germline CDR1 and CDR2: SNHLY and FYNNEI. Trimming pared 6 bases from V and 0 bases from J, leaving 18 bases between. CDR3 region: CASSPILGANSGNTIYF. Here the CDR3 DNA reads TGTGCCAGCAGCCCAATCTTGGGGGCTAACTCTGGAAACACCATATATTTT.

The chain recombines TRBV19 with TRBJ2-5; D possibly corresponds to TRBD2 (5 bases). CDR3 size: 16 residues. V lost 3 bases and J 3 bases, leaving 17 bases between the germline ends. Per the germline V gene, CDR1 is LNHDA and CDR2 is SQIVND (reference sequence). Here the CDR3 reads CASSMALAVSEETQYF. The CDR3 coding sequence is TGTGCCAGTAGTATGGCGCTAGCAGTTAGCGAAGAGACCCAGTACTTC.

The chain carries TRBV6-4 and TRBJ2-2; weak D call: TRBD2 (6 bases). This CDR3 spans 13 amino acids. Trimming removed 3 bases from V and 11 bases from J, with 13 bases in between. In germline, CDR1 is MRHNA, CDR2 SNTAGT. CDR3 nucleotides: TGTGCCAGCAGTGAAAATCTGGAGGGAGAGCTGTTTTTT. Protein: CASSENLEGELFF.

V and J are TRBV6-5 and TRBJ1-2, with 9 nucleotides matching TRBD1. Germline lookup yields CDR1 MNHEY and CDR2 SVGAGI. This CDR3 is 14 amino acids long. V lost 3 bases to trimming and J lost 7 bases; unmatched junction nucleotides: 6. CDR3 bases: TGTGCCAGCAGTTATACGGGACAGGGAGCTGGCTACACCTTC. It codes for CASSYTGQGAGYTF.